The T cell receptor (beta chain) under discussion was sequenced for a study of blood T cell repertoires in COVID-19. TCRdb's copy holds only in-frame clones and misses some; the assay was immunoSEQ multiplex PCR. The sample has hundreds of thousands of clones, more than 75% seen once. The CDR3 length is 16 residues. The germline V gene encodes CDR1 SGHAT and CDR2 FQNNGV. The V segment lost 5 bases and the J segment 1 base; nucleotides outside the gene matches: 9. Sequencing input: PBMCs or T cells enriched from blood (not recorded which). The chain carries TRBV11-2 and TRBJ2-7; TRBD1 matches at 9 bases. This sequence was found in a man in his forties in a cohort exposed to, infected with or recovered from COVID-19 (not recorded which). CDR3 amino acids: CASSLSYGTGSYEQYF. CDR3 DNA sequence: TGTGCCAGCAGCCTATCTTATGGGACAGGGTCCTACGAGCAGTACTTC.